Each of the 30 T cell receptor beta chains below was sequenced from the same sample in a study of blood T cells in healthy people across ages. Alongside a J-beta primer mix, a sample-barcoded 5' primer served in a second PCR lasting roughly 6 to 11 cycles. TCRdb re-analysed the 5' RACE reads in MiXCR, keeping a single row per CDR3 protein. The repertoire holds 800,000 or so distinct CDR3 sequences, with around 25% as singletons. The sample was also reused in another study, on T cells of mothers and their children.

The sample was blood. All receptors derive from a boy younger than 18 in good health.

The rearrangement links TRBV7-9 to TRBJ1-2, with 7 bases identical to TRBD1. The CDR3 is made up of 15 amino acids. The germline gives CDR1 SEHNR, CDR2 FQNEAQ (reference sequence). The V and J ends lost 5 bases and 7 bases, in that order; junction bases with no gene match: 13. CDR3 nucleotide sequence: TGTGCCAGCAGCGTGCTACAGGGGATAACTCCTGGCTACACCTTC. Translated: CASSVLQGITPGYTF.

The chain joins TRBV12-3 or TRBV12-4 to TRBJ1-2, with unresolved D. This CDR3 region has 13 residues. Between the trimmed V and J ends, which lost 2 bases and 0 bases, there was a span of 4 bases. CDR3 residues: CASSLRTNYGYTF. The CDR3 bases are TGTGCCAGCAGTTTAAGAACTAACTATGGCTACACCTTC.

This clonotype was found a few times. The chain recombines TRBV5-1 with TRBJ1-4, with 9 bases lining up with TRBD1. In germline, CDR1 is SGHRS, CDR2 YFSETQ. J lost 4 bases, V lost 4 bases, and 11 bases had no gene match. This CDR3 region has 17 residues. The CDR3 DNA follows: TGCGCCAGCAGCCCCCAACCGGGGACAGGGAATAATGAAAAACTGTTTTTT. Translated: CASSPQPGTGNNEKLFF.

This chain connects TRBV2 to TRBJ2-1; weak D call: TRBD2 (6 bases). The V end was cut by 9 bases, the J end by 7 bases, with 22 bases between. The CDR3 has 15 amino acids. Germline V CDR1 and CDR2: SNHLY, FYNNEI. Written as DNA, the CDR3 is TGTGCCAGATCCCCGACGGAGGGGTTACCGAATGAGCAGTTCTTC. Translated, it gives CARSPTEGLPNEQFF.

The rearrangement links TRBV5-6 to TRBJ1-4, with D possibly being TRBD1 (5 bases). There are 14 residues in the CDR3. From germline, CDR1 is SGHDT and CDR2 YYEEEE. V was cut by 0 bases and J by 8 bases, with 11 bases left in between. In DNA, the CDR3 is TGTGCCAGCAGCTTGGCGGCAGGGAAGGAAAAACTGTTTTTT. Protein sequence: CASSLAAGKEKLFF.

V usage is TRBV20-1 and J usage is TRBJ1-3, with D perhaps matching TRBD1 (5 bases). V dropped 2 bases and J dropped 4 bases, with 9 bases sitting between them. CDR3 length: 13 residues. Germline V gene data show CDR1 as DFQATT and CDR2 as SNEGSKA (reference sequence). CDR3 protein: CSARPGVGNTIYF. DNA of the CDR3: TGCAGTGCTAGACCGGGGGTGGGAAACACCATATATTTT.

V is TRBV20-1 and J is TRBJ2-5, with D possibly TRBD2 on 6 matching bases. This CDR3 is built from 12 residues. Per the germline V gene, CDR1 is DFQATT and CDR2 is SNEGSKA (reference sequence). V shed 4 bases and J shed 1 base, with 7 bases lying between them. CDR3 sequence (DNA): TGCAGTGCTACTAGCGTCCAAGAGACCCAGTACTTC. Amino acid sequence: CSATSVQETQYF.

This chain uses TRBV25-1 with TRBJ1-6; tentative D call: TRBD1 (5 bases). Germline CDR1 reads MGHDK; CDR2 reads SYGVNS. Trimming removed 4 bases from V and 8 bases from J, with 12 bases in between. CDR3 length equals 14 residues. CDR3 nucleotide sequence: TGTGCCAGCAGTGGTCCTGGGGCAGATTCACCCCTCCACTTT. It yields the protein CASSGPGADSPLHF.

The chain is built from TRBV18 and TRBJ2-5; D gene unclear. This CDR3 comprises 15 residues. V was shortened by 3 bases and J by 4 bases, with 15 bases between the two germline ends. CDR1 is KGHSH and CDR2 is LQKENI in the germline V gene. The CDR3 DNA reads TGTGCCAGCTCACCGAGGCAGGCGAAACGAGAGACCCAGTACTTC. It is translated as CASSPRQAKRETQYF.

V gene TRBV5-6 combines with J gene TRBJ1-5; a possible D gene is TRBD1 (5 bases). Germline V gene data show CDR1 as SGHDT and CDR2 as YYEEEE. V was trimmed by 1 base and J by 5 bases, leaving 13 bases between them. This CDR3 contains 15 residues. The CDR3 coding sequence is TGTGCCAGCAGCTTGCGCGGGGCGGCTCATCAGCCCCAGCATTTT. Its translation is CASSLRGAAHQPQHF.

Only a few counts were recorded for this clonotype. The chain employs TRBV6-5 and TRBJ1-1; no definite D call. The CDR3 is made up of 13 amino acids. In germline, CDR1 is MNHEY, CDR2 SVGAGI. Trimming cost V 3 bases and J 4 bases, with 9 bases left between them. The CDR3 region is CASSYQRSTEAFF. For the CDR3, the DNA is TGTGCCAGCAGTTATCAGCGGAGCACTGAAGCTTTCTTT.

This clonotype has only a few counts. The rearrangement links TRBV3-1 to TRBJ2-7; no reliable D call. Between the trimmed V and J ends, which lost 3 bases and 2 bases, there was a span of 11 bases. The CDR3 is 14 amino acids. Germline V lookup: CDR1 LGHDT, CDR2 YNNKEL (reference sequence). CDR3 in amino acids: CASSQGISTYEQYF. The CDR3 nucleotides read TGTGCCAGCAGCCAGGGCATTAGTACCTACGAGCAGTACTTC.

The V call is TRBV9, the J call TRBJ1-1, with TRBD1 matching over 7 bases. Germline trimming cut 3 bases from V and 4 bases from J; bases unmatched to any gene: 6. Germline values: CDR1 SGDLS, CDR2 YYNGEE. This CDR3 has 14 amino acids. CDR3 coding DNA: TGTGCCAGCAGCGCCGGGACAGCGATCACTGAAGCTTTCTTT. Translating gives CASSAGTAITEAFF.

A few counts support this clonotype. This sequence joins TRBV7-2 and TRBJ2-5; 12 bases are a match to TRBD1. Germline lookup yields CDR1 SGHTA and CDR2 FQGNSA. The V and J ends lost 3 bases and 12 bases, in that order; junction bases with no gene match: 5. CDR3 length equals 13 residues. The CDR3 DNA reads as TGTGCCAGCAGCTTCCGGGACAGGGGGCTAAAGTACTTC. Its translation: CASSFRDRGLKYF.

The DNA for the CDR3 is TGCAGTGCTAGAGATTGGACAGGGGTTACCTACGAGCAGTACTTC. It codes for CSARDWTGVTYEQYF. This chain links TRBV20-1 with TRBJ2-7, with 9 bases matching TRBD1. The CDR3 spans 15 residues. V shed 0 bases and J 2 bases; nucleotides not matched to a gene: 5. Germline V gives CDR1 DFQATT, CDR2 SNEGSKA (reference sequence).

This chain connects TRBV5-6 to TRBJ1-4; unclear D gene. The V end lost 4 bases, the J end lost 5 bases, and 15 bases lay between the germline ends. The CDR3 has 15 amino acids. The germline V gene has CDR1 SGHDT and CDR2 YYEEEE. The CDR3 DNA follows: TGTGCCAGCAGCGGGATGGGCAGATCAAATGAAAAACTGTTTTTT. This encodes CASSGMGRSNEKLFF.

This clonotype has more than one count but fewer than ten. The J gene is TRBJ2-7, the V gene TRBV7-8, with 13 bases that match TRBD2. CDR3 size: 15 residues. Germline V gives CDR1 SGHVS, CDR2 FQNEAQ. Trimming at V came to 5 bases and at J to 3 bases, leaving 4 bases not matched to a gene. CDR3 sequence (DNA): TGTGCCAGCAGCAGGGGGACTAGCGGGGACTACGAGCAGTACTTC. Its protein is CASSRGTSGDYEQYF.

This clonotype was detected a few times. The chain employs TRBV5-5 and TRBJ2-1; tentatively, D is TRBD2 (7 bases). The J call may be faulty, since TRBJ2-5 better matches the DNA end. Germline-derived CDR1 and CDR2 are SGHKS and YYEKEE (reference sequence). This CDR3 region has 17 residues. CDR3 loop: CASSLGVGGPAVETQYF. The CDR3 DNA reads as TGTGCCAGCAGCTTGGGTGTGGGGGGGCCAGCTGTGGAGACCCAGTACTTC.

This clonotype was counted only a few times. J is TRBJ2-1 and V is TRBV12-3 or TRBV12-4, with TRBD1 matching over 7 bases. The CDR3 covers 14 residues. V lost 5 bases and J lost 6; bases outside the gene matches: 7. This CDR3 reads CASSGSTGFNEQFF. The CDR3 nucleotides are TGTGCCAGCAGTGGATCGACAGGGTTCAATGAGCAGTTCTTC.

The table lists this clonotype with a few counts. The CDR3 nucleotides read TGTGCCAGCAGCTTGGACCTAGCGGGGGGCCAAGAGACCCAGTACTTC. This gives the protein CASSLDLAGGQETQYF. The chain combines TRBV5-4 with TRBJ2-5, with 11 bases aligning to TRBD2. CDR1 is SGHNT and CDR2 is YYREEE in the germline V gene (reference sequence). The J segment lost 1 base and the V segment lost 0 bases, leaving 2 bases of the junction unmatched. This CDR3 has 16 residues.

In its sample, this clonotype was seen a few times. The J gene is TRBJ2-5, the V gene TRBV4-2; 9 nucleotides agree with TRBD2. The junction had 4 bases not matched to a gene; V was cut back by 0 bases and J by 5 bases. Per the germline V gene, CDR1 is LGHNA and CDR2 is YNFKEQ. The CDR3 totals 15 residues. The CDR3 sequence: CASSQDPLAGETQYF. DNA of the CDR3: TGTGCCAGCAGCCAAGATCCCCTAGCGGGGGAGACCCAGTACTTC.

The genes are TRBV5-1 and TRBJ2-2, with D maybe TRBD2 (5 bases). Germline values: CDR1 SGHRS, CDR2 YFSETQ. Trimming cost V 1 base and J 8 bases, with 9 bases left between them. The CDR3 has 13 residues. DNA of the CDR3: TGCGCCAGCAGCTTGATCGGGGAAGGGGAGCTGTTTTTT. Its translation: CASSLIGEGELFF.

This chain uses TRBV4-3 with TRBJ2-7, with D perhaps TRBD2 (6 bases). V lost 0 bases, J lost 3 bases, and 9 bases lay in between. Germline CDR1 and CDR2: LGHNA and YSLEER. This CDR3 contains 14 residues. This chain's CDR3 is CASSQDRDFYEQYF. DNA for the CDR3: TGCGCCAGCAGCCAAGATCGGGACTTCTACGAGCAGTACTTC.

This clonotype was found a few times. The chain couples TRBV10-3 to TRBJ2-2, with TRBD1 matching over 11 bases. Losses at the gene ends were 6 bases for V and 6 bases for J; bases not matched to a gene: 6. CDR3 length: 15 residues. In germline, CDR1 is ENHRY, CDR2 SYGVKD. The CDR3 DNA reads as TGTGCCATCAGAACCGGGACAGGGGGGGCCGGGGAGCTGTTTTTT. Protein: CAIRTGTGGAGELFF.

The rearrangement joins TRBV9 to TRBJ1-1, with 7 bases fitting TRBD1. The trim removed 0 bases at V and 6 bases at J, leaving 5 bases unmatched. The CDR3 covers 14 residues. Germline V gene sequence: CDR1 SGDLS, CDR2 YYNGEE. Here the CDR3 reads CASSVAGGEAEAFF. CDR3 in DNA: TGTGCCAGCAGCGTAGCAGGGGGGGAGGCTGAAGCTTTCTTT.

CDR3 in amino acids: CASSDPGKRISVIGELFF. CDR3 nucleotides: TGTGCCAGCAGTGATCCCGGGAAAAGGATTTCGGTAATCGGGGAGCTGTTTTTT. The rearrangement joins TRBV2 to TRBJ2-2; TRBD2 might be the D (5 bases). The germline gives CDR1 SNHLY, CDR2 FYNNEI. The CDR3 runs 18 residues. Deletions cut 3 bases from V and 7 bases from J, with 24 bases between.

This clonotype was counted between two and nine times. The chain uses TRBV12-3 or TRBV12-4 and TRBJ2-1; possibly TRBD1 or TRBD2 for D (6 bases each). Trimming removed 7 bases from V and 9 bases from J, with 13 bases in between. The CDR3 has 12 amino acids. The chain's CDR3 is CASNLGGIEQFF. The CDR3 DNA reads TGTGCCAGCAACCTGGGGGGCATTGAGCAGTTCTTC.

The CDR3 is CATRGSGTHEQFF. In DNA, the CDR3 is TGTGCCACCAGAGGATCCGGTACTCACGAGCAGTTCTTC. The V call is TRBV24-1, the J call TRBJ2-1, with D uncertain. The CDR3 is 13 residues long. Germline CDR1 and CDR2: KGHDR and SFDVKD. The V end lost 7 bases, the J end lost 10 bases, and 16 bases lay between the germline ends.

CDR3 bases: TGCGCCAGCAGCTTGGAGCCAGGGATTTCCTACGAGCAGTACTTC. Its protein is CASSLEPGISYEQYF. The gene calls are TRBV5-1 and TRBJ2-7; D is perhaps TRBD1 (5 bases). The V gene lost 0 bases and the J gene lost 1 base, with 11 bases spanning the gap. The CDR3 covers 15 residues. CDR1 and CDR2 (germline): SGHRS, YFSETQ. Full variable domain (rest looked up from reference TRBV5-1 and TRBJ2-7): KAGVTQTPRYLIKTRGQQVTLSCSPISGHRSVSWYQQTPGQGLQFLFEYFSETQRNKGNFPGRFSGRQFSNSRSEMNVSTLELGDSALYLCASSLEPGISYEQYFGPGTRLTVT.

The rearrangement joins TRBV20-1 to TRBJ2-7; 8 positions match TRBD1. CDR1 and CDR2 (germline): DFQATT, SNEGSKA (reference sequence). The length of the CDR3 is 16 residues. The V gene end was trimmed by 0 bases and the J gene end by 2 bases; junction bases not matched to a gene: 9. The CDR3 loop reads CSAREMLGQDAYEQYF. DNA of the CDR3: TGCAGTGCTAGAGAGATGTTGGGACAGGACGCCTACGAGCAGTACTTC.